This entry lists 16 T cell receptor beta chains sequenced from one sample in a study of blood T cell repertoires in COVID-19. The data were produced by immunoSEQ multiplex PCR, yet TCRdb's version contains in-frame clones alone and is incomplete. The data show over 250,000 clones, 70% to 90% seen once. Specimen: peripheral blood. These receptors all come from a woman aged 40-49 years who had recovered from COVID-19.

V usage is TRBV10-2 and J usage is TRBJ2-7; TRBD2 agrees at 11 bases. Per germline, CDR1 WSHSY and CDR2 SAAADI. V lost 2 bases, J lost 3 bases, and 9 bases stayed unmatched. The CDR3 has 17 amino acids. The CDR3 DNA sequence: TGCGCCAGCAGTGAGCCGCCGACTAGCGGGGAACTCTACGAGCAGTACGTC. Its translation is CASSEPPTSGELYEQYV.

The chain recombines TRBV7-3 with TRBJ1-1, with a possible D match to TRBD1 (5 bases). CDR1 is SGHTA, CDR2 FQGTGA, per germline. The CDR3 totals 15 residues. V was trimmed by 4 bases and J by 5 bases, leaving 17 bases between them. The CDR3 nucleotides are TGTGCCAGCAGCTCGAGCGGGAAGCGACAGACTGAAGCTTTCTTT. Amino acids: CASSSSGKRQTEAFF.

The chain couples TRBV5-1 to TRBJ2-5; TRBD1 matches at 9 bases. The CDR3 is 15 residues long. From germline, CDR1 is SGHRS and CDR2 YFSETQ. V was pared by 7 bases and J by 1 base, with 8 bases of the junction left unmatched. CDR3 sequence (DNA): TGCGCCAGCGCCCGTGGGACAGGGTCCCAAGAGACCCAGTACTTC. Its translation: CASARGTGSQETQYF.

The CDR3 sequence: CASSFTTGTVGYEQYF. Written as DNA, the CDR3 is TGCGCCAGCAGCTTCACCACCGGGACAGTGGGATACGAGCAGTACTTC. The J gene is TRBJ2-7, the V gene TRBV5-1, with 7 bases aligning to TRBD1. Trimming at V came to 2 bases and at J to 4 bases, leaving 12 bases not matched to a gene. There are 16 residues in the CDR3. From germline, CDR1 is SGHRS and CDR2 YFSETQ.

CDR3 amino acids: CASTKGAGAQYEQYF. For the CDR3, the DNA is TGTGCCAGCACCAAGGGGGCAGGGGCCCAGTACGAGCAGTACTTC. This rearrangement joins TRBV7-9 to TRBJ2-7, with 7 bases aligning to TRBD1. This CDR3 is 15 amino acids long. Germline V gene lookup returns CDR1 SEHNR and CDR2 FQNEAQ (reference sequence). Losses at the gene ends were 7 bases for V and 4 bases for J; bases not matched to a gene: 13.

This chain joins TRBV2 and TRBJ2-7; no clear D gene. Germline CDR1 and CDR2: SNHLY and FYNNEI. Deletions cut 7 bases from V and 0 bases from J, with 10 bases between. The CDR3 length is 13 residues. The CDR3 DNA follows: TGTGCCAGCACGTCTAGTCCCTCCTACGAGCAGTACTTC. Amino acids: CASTSSPSYEQYF.

J is TRBJ1-5 and V is TRBV19, with no clear D. The V gene's germline CDR1 is LNHDA and CDR2 SQIVND (reference sequence). There are 16 residues in the CDR3. The germline V and J ends were trimmed by 7 bases and 0 bases, with 16 bases remaining between them. The CDR3 reads CASTYRRGNSNQPQHF. CDR3 bases: TGTGCCAGTACCTATAGACGGGGAAATAGCAATCAGCCCCAGCATTTT.

The J gene is TRBJ2-1, the V gene TRBV5-5; TRBD2 is a possible D gene (5 bases). V was shortened by 0 bases and J by 2 bases, with 9 bases between the two germline ends. The CDR3 covers 15 residues. Per germline, CDR1 SGHKS and CDR2 YYEKEE (reference sequence). CDR3 in amino acids: CASSLGVGAYNEQFF. The CDR3 DNA follows: TGTGCCAGCAGCTTGGGGGTGGGAGCCTACAATGAGCAGTTCTTC.

The chain joins TRBV11-2 to TRBJ1-3, with D possibly matching TRBD1 (5 bases). Per the germline V gene, CDR1 is SGHAT and CDR2 is FQNNGV. This CDR3 region has 15 residues. Trimming pared 5 bases from V and 2 bases from J, leaving 13 bases between. The CDR3 region is CASSPDSIPGNTIYF. The CDR3 nucleotides are TGTGCCAGCAGCCCCGACAGCATTCCTGGAAACACCATATATTTT.

This chain links TRBV4-3 with TRBJ1-2, with TRBD1 matching 10 bases. In germline, CDR1 is LGHNA, CDR2 YSLEER. CDR3 length: 13 amino acids. V gave up 6 bases and J gave up 11 bases; unmatched junction bases: 9. CDR3 amino acids: CASRGQGSGGYTF. CDR3 DNA: TGCGCCAGCAGGGGACAGGGGTCGGGTGGTTACACCTTC.

The gene calls are TRBV30 and TRBJ1-5; D is possibly TRBD1 (6 bases). There are 15 residues in the CDR3. Germline V gene lookup returns CDR1 GTSNPN and CDR2 SVGIG (reference sequence). Trimming took 2 bases from V and 4 from J, leaving 15 bases between them. The CDR3 coding sequence is TGTGCCTGGAGTCCCTCGGGACACCCAAATCAGCCCCAGCATTTT. As protein: CAWSPSGHPNQPQHF.

The V gene is TRBV18, the J gene TRBJ1-1, with 7 bases identical to TRBD1. CDR1 is KGHSH and CDR2 is LQKENI in the germline V gene. The CDR3 consists of 16 residues. Unmatched junction bases numbered 9, after V lost 2 bases and J lost 3 bases. The CDR3 sequence: CASSPRGRPGDTEAFF. DNA of the CDR3: TGTGCCAGCTCACCAAGGGGGCGTCCGGGGGACACTGAAGCTTTCTTT.

The chain has TRBV11-2 and TRBJ2-7; maybe TRBD2 (5 bases). The CDR3 runs 14 residues. V lost 1 base, J lost 3 bases, and 10 bases lay in between. From germline, CDR1 is SGHAT and CDR2 FQNNGV. The CDR3 loop reads CASSLGVDFYEQYF. Written as DNA, the CDR3 is TGTGCCAGCAGCTTAGGGGTGGACTTCTACGAGCAGTACTTC.

The chain uses TRBV4-3 and TRBJ2-3; TRBD2 agrees at 9 bases. Trimming at V came to 3 bases and at J to 2 bases, leaving 6 bases not matched to a gene. The CDR3 contains 16 residues. Germline loops: CDR1 LGHNA, CDR2 YSLEER. CDR3 sequence (DNA): TGCGCCAGCAGCCACGCAGGACTAGCGACCACAGATACGCAGTATTTT. This codes for CASSHAGLATTDTQYF.

This clone was seen a single time. V usage is TRBV6-6 and J usage is TRBJ2-3; TRBD1 might be the D (7 bases). Germline loops: CDR1 MNHNY, CDR2 SVGAGI (reference sequence). Trimming left V 6 bases short and J 6 bases short, with 16 bases between. The CDR3 length is 14 residues. The CDR3 spells CASRRDSSSDTQYF. Here the CDR3 DNA reads TGTGCCAGCAGGCGGGACAGTTCTTCGGATACGCAGTATTTT.

This rearrangement joins TRBV5-1 to TRBJ2-1, with 8 nucleotides matching TRBD2. This CDR3 is built from 16 residues. After removal of 7 bases from V and 1 base from J, the junction contained 10 bases not matched to a gene. Germline loops: CDR1 SGHRS, CDR2 YFSETQ. CDR3 amino acids: CASSRGSGSSYNEQFF. The CDR3 bases are TGCGCCAGCTCCCGTGGCAGCGGGAGTTCCTACAATGAGCAGTTCTTC.